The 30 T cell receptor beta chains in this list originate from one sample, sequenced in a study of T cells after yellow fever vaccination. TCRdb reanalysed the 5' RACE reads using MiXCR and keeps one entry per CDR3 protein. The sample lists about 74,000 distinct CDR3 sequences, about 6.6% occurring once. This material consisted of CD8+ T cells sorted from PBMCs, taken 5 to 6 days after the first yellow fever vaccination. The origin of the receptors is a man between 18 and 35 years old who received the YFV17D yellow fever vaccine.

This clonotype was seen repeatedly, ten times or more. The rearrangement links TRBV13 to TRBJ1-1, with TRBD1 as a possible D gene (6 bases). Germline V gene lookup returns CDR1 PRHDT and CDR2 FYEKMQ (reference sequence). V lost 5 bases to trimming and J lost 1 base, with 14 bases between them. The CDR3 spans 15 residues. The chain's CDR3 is CASSEGRGENTEAFF. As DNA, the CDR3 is TGTGCCAGCAGCGAAGGGAGGGGGGAGAACACTGAAGCTTTCTTT. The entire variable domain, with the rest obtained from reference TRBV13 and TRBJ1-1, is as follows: AAGVIQSPRHLIKEKRETATLKCYPIPRHDTVYWYQQGPGQDPQFLISFYEKMQSDKGSIPDRFSAQQFSDYHSELNMSSLELGDSALYFCASSEGRGENTEAFFGQGTRLTVV.

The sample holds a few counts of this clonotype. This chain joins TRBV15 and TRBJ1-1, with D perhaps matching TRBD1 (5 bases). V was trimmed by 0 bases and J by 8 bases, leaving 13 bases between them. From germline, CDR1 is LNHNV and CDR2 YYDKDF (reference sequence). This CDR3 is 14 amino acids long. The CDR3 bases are TGTGCCACCAGCAGAGATGGGGCCATTATCGAAGCTTTCTTT. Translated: CATSRDGAIIEAFF.

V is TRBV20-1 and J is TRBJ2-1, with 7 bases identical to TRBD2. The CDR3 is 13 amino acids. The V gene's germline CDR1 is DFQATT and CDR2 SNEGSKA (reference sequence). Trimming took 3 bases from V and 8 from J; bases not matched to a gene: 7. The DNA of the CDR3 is TGCAGTGCTAGGTTCCGGGGGGACCATGAGCAGTTCTTC. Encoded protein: CSARFRGDHEQFF.

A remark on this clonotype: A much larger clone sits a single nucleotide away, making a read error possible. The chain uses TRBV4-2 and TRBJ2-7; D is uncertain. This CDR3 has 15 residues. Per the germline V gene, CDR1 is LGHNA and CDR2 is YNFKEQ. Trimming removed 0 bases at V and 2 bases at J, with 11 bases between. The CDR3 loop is CASSQELFEPYEQYF. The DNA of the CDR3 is TGTGCCAGCAGCCAAGAACTATTTGAACCCTACGAGCAGTACTTC.

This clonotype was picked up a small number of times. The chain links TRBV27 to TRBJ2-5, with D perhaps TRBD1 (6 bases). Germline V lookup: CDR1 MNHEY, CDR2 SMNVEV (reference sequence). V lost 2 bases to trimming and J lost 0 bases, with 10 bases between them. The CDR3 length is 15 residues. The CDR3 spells CASSLGQGYQETQYF. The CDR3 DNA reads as TGTGCCAGCAGTTTAGGCCAGGGGTACCAAGAGACCCAGTACTTC.

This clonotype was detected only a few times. The CDR3 reads CASSYRGWEQFF. The CDR3 DNA reads as TGTGCCAGCAGTTACAGGGGTTGGGAGCAGTTCTTC. The rearrangement uses TRBV6-2 or TRBV6-3 and TRBJ2-1; TRBD1 might be the D (5 bases). The CDR3 covers 12 residues. Germline CDR1 reads MNHEY; CDR2 reads SVGEGT. V gave up 2 bases and J gave up 10 bases, with 9 bases separating them.

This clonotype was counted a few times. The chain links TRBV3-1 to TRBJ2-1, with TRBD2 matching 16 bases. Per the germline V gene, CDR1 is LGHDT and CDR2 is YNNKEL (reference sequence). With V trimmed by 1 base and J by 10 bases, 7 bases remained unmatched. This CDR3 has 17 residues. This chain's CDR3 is CASSQAGTSGGAEEQFF. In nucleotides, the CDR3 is TGTGCCAGCAGCCAAGCCGGGACTAGCGGGGGGGCCGAGGAGCAGTTCTTC.

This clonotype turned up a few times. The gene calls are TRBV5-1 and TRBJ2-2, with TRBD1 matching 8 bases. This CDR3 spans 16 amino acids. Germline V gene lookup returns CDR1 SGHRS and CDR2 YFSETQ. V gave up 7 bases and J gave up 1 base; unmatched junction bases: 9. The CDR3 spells CASQGEGQENTGELFF. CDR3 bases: TGCGCCAGCCAAGGAGAGGGACAGGAGAACACCGGGGAGCTGTTTTTT.

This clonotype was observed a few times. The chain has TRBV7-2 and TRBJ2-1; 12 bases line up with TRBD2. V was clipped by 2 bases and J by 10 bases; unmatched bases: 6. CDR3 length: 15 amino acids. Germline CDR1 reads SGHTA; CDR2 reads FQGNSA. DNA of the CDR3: TGTGCCAGCAGCTTACTAGCGGGGGGGTTTGGGGAGCAGTTCTTC. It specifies CASSLLAGGFGEQFF.

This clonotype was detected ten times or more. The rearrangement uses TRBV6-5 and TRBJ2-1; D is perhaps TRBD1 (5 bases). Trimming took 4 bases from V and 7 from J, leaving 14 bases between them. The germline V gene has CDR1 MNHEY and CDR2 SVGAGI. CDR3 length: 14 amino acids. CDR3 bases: TGTGCCAGCAGTTCCGGTGGGGCAGGGAATGAGCAGTTCTTC. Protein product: CASSSGGAGNEQFF.

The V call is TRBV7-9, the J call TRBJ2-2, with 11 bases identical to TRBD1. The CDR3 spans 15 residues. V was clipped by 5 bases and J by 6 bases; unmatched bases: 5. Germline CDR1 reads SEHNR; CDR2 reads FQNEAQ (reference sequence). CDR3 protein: CASSDRDRGAGELFF. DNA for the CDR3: TGTGCCAGCAGCGACCGGGACAGGGGGGCCGGGGAGCTGTTTTTT.

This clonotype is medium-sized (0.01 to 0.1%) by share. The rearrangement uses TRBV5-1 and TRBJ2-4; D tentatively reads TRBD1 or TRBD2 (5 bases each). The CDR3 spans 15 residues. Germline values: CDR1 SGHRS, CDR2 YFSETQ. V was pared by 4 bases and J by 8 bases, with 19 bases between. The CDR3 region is CASSILGAGGDIQYF. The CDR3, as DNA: TGCGCCAGCAGCATCCTAGGGGCCGGAGGAGACATTCAGTACTTC.

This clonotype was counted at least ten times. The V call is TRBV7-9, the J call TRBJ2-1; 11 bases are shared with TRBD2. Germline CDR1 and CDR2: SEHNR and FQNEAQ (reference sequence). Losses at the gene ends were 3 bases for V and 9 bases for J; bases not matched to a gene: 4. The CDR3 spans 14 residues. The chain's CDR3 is CASSFSGGVAEQFF. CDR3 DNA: TGTGCCAGCAGCTTTAGCGGGGGGGTGGCTGAGCAGTTCTTC.

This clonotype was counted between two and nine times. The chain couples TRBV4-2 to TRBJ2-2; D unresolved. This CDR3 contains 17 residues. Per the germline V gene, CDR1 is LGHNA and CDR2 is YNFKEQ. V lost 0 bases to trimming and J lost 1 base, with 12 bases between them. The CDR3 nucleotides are TGTGCCAGCAGCCAAGAATCGGGTATAGGGAACACCGGGGAGCTGTTTTTT. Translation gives CASSQESGIGNTGELFF.

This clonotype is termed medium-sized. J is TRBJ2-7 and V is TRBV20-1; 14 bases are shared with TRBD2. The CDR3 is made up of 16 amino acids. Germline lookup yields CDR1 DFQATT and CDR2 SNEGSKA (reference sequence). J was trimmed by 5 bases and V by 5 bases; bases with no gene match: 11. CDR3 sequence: CSASTSGGAGFNEQYF. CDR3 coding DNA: TGCAGTGCTTCGACTAGCGGGGGGGCCGGTTTTAACGAGCAGTACTTC.

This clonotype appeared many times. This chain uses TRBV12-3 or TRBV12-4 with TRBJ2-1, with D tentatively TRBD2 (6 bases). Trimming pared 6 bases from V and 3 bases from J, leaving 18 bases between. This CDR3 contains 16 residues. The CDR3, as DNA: TGTGCCAGCAGGGGGGGTGGGGGGAACGTCTACAATGAGCAGTTCTTC. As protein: CASRGGGGNVYNEQFF.

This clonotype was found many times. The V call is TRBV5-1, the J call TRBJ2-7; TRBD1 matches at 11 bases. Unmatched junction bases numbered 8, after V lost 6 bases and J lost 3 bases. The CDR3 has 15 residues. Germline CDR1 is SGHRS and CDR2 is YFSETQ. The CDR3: CASTLGTGGIYEQYV. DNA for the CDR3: TGCGCCAGCACCCTCGGGACAGGGGGTATCTACGAGCAGTACGTC.

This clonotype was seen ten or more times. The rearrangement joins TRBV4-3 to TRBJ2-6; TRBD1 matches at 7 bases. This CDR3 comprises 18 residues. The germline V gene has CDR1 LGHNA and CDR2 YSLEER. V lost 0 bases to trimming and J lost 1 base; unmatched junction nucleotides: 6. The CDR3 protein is CASSQERNRGSGANVLTF. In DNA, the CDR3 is TGCGCCAGCAGCCAAGAGCGAAACAGGGGTTCTGGGGCCAACGTCCTGACTTTC.

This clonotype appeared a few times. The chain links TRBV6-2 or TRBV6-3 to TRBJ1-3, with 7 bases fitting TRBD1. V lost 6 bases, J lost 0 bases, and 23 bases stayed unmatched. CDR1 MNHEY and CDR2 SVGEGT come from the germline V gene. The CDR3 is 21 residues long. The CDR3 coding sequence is TGTGCCAGCAGCCCGATGGGCCGGGACAGCCCCTTAATCGTCTCTGGAAACACCATATATTTT. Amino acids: CASSPMGRDSPLIVSGNTIYF.

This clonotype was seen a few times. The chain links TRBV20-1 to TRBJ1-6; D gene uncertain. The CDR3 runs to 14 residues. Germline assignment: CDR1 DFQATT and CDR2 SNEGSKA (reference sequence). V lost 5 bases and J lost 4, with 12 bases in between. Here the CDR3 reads CSAYETRYNSPLHF. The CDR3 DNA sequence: TGCAGTGCTTATGAGACGCGTTATAATTCACCCCTCCACTTT.

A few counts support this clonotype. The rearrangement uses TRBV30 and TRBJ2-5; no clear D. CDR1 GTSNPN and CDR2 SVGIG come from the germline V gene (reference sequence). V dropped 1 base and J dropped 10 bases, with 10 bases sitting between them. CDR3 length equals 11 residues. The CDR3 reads CAWSESVNQYF. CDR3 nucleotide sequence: TGTGCCTGGAGTGAGTCCGTAAACCAGTACTTC.

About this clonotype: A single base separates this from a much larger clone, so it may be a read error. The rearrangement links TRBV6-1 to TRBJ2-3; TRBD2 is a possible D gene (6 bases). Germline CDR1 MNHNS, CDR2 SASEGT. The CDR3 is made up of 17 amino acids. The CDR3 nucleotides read TGTGCCAGCAGTGAATTAACCTACGTTACTAGCACAGATGCGCAGTATTTT. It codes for CASSELTYVTSTDAQYF.

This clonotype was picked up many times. The CDR3 region has the DNA TGTGCCAGCAGTTTAGTGCTTAGAGGGACAGGGTTCCCCGGGGAGCTGTTTTTT. Translating gives CASSLVLRGTGFPGELFF. The chain combines TRBV12-3 or TRBV12-4 with TRBJ2-2; TRBD1 matches at 9 bases. This CDR3 contains 18 residues. The V and J ends lost 1 base and 6 bases, in that order; junction bases with no gene match: 12.

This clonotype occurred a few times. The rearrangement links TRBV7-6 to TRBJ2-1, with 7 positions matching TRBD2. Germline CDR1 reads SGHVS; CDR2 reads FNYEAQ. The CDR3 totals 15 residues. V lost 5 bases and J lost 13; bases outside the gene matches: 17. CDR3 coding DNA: TGTGCCAGCAGCCCCGGGGGAGGGGCGCTAGGGGAACAGTTCTTC. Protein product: CASSPGGGALGEQFF.

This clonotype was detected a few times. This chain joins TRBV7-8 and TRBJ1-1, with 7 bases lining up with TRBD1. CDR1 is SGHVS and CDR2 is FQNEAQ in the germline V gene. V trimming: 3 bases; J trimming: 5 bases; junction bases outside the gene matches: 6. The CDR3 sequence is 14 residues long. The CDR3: CASSFYRGGTEAFF. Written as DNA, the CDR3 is TGTGCCAGCAGCTTTTACAGGGGAGGGACTGAAGCTTTCTTT.

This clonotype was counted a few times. CDR3 sequence reads: CSGQGDEQFF. CDR3 nucleotide sequence: TGCAGCGGACAGGGGGATGAGCAGTTCTTC. This rearrangement joins TRBV29-1 to TRBJ2-1; 9 bases fit TRBD1. This CDR3 has 10 amino acids. The V gene end was trimmed by 7 bases and the J gene end by 8 bases; junction bases not matched to a gene: 0. The germline V gene encodes CDR1 SQVTM and CDR2 ANQGSEA.

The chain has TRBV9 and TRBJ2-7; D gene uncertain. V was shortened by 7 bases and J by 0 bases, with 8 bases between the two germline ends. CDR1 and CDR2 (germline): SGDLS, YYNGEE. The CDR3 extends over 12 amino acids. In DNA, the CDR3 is TGTGCCAGCGGGTCGGGCTCCTACGAGCAGTACTTC. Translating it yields CASGSGSYEQYF.

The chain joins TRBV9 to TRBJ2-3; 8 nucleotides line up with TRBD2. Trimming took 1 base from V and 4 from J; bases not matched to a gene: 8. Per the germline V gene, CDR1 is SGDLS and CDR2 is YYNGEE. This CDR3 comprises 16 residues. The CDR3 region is CASSVLSGGPPDTQYF. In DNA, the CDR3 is TGTGCCAGCAGCGTATTATCGGGGGGGCCTCCAGATACGCAGTATTTT.

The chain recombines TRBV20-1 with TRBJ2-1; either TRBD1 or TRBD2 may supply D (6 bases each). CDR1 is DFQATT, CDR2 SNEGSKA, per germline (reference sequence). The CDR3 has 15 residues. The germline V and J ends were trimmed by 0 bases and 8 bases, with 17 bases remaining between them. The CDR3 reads CSARDMGGPSYEQFF. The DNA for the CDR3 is TGCAGTGCTAGAGATATGGGGGGCCCTAGCTATGAGCAGTTCTTC.

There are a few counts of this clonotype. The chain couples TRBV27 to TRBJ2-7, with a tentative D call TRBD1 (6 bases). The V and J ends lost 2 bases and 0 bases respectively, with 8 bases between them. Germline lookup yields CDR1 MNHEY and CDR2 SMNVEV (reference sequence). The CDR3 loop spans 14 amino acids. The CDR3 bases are TGTGCCAGCAGTTTAGGGGACAACTCCTACGAGCAGTACTTC. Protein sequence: CASSLGDNSYEQYF.